Listed below are T cell receptor beta chains from one sample, sequenced in a study of T cells expressing NK-cell markers. TCRdb reprocessed the 5' RACE reads, keeping one entry per CDR3 protein, no DNA. The table gives a few hundred thousand distinct CDR3 sequences; the top ten clones make up about 5.2% of it. Sequences were obtained from blood T cells: a sorted CD56 or NKG2C T cell subset, CD4+ or CD8+ T cells, or bulk PBMC T cells (not recorded which). The receptors originated from a man aged 18-75 years in good health. The CDR3 runs from the conserved cysteine through the conserved F or W. Each record gives: J gene, V gene, CDR3 protein.

j_call: TRBJ2-5
v_call: TRBV30
cdr3_aa: CAWSVLLATDAQYF

j_call: TRBJ2-7
v_call: TRBV9
cdr3_aa: CASSVGASDEQYF

j_call: TRBJ2-1
v_call: TRBV20-1
cdr3_aa: CSARDGDRGGALYNEQFF

j_call: TRBJ2-5
v_call: TRBV7-2
cdr3_aa: CASSPGGGRSQETQYF

j_call: TRBJ1-2
v_call: TRBV6-1
cdr3_aa: CASSEQQAYYGYTF

j_call: TRBJ1-6
v_call: TRBV19
cdr3_aa: CASSPAGLESPLHF

j_call: TRBJ2-7
v_call: TRBV6-5
cdr3_aa: CASSYKGTPSYEQYF

j_call: TRBJ2-7
v_call: TRBV20-1
cdr3_aa: CSARDLAGVPYEQYF

j_call: TRBJ2-1
v_call: TRBV20-1
cdr3_aa: CSAASLGGPHNEQFF

j_call: TRBJ1-4
v_call: TRBV4-1
cdr3_aa: CASSQGTGGDRSEKLFF

j_call: TRBJ1-1
v_call: TRBV7-9
cdr3_aa: CASSERTGTYTEAFF

j_call: TRBJ2-1
v_call: TRBV29-1
cdr3_aa: CSVGSGLSYNEQFF

j_call: TRBJ1-4
v_call: TRBV6-5
cdr3_aa: CASSSSGNPNEKLFF

j_call: TRBJ2-3
v_call: TRBV7-3
cdr3_aa: CASSSGTSGGKDTQYF

j_call: TRBJ2-7
v_call: TRBV29-1
cdr3_aa: CSVELLHRRRYEQYF

j_call: TRBJ2-1
v_call: TRBV4-2
cdr3_aa: CASTEGLGTYNEQFF

j_call: TRBJ2-6
v_call: TRBV6-5
cdr3_aa: CASSYGEWANVLTF

j_call: TRBJ1-2
v_call: TRBV5-1
cdr3_aa: CASSLTDGRNYGYTF

j_call: TRBJ1-1
v_call: TRBV29-1
cdr3_aa: CRAGQLGAEAFF

j_call: TRBJ1-2
v_call: TRBV20-1
cdr3_aa: CSAMFAGRPYGYTF

j_call: TRBJ2-7
v_call: TRBV5-6
cdr3_aa: CASSPTSRSSYEQYF

j_call: TRBJ1-6
v_call: TRBV28
cdr3_aa: CASSPGDRGNSPLHF

j_call: TRBJ2-7
v_call: TRBV20-1
cdr3_aa: CSARPGSLGEQYF

j_call: TRBJ2-3
v_call: TRBV5-1
cdr3_aa: CASSLTPRTGDTQYF

j_call: TRBJ1-2
v_call: TRBV28
cdr3_aa: CASSLPAPGQAYGYTF

j_call: TRBJ2-7
v_call: TRBV7-2
cdr3_aa: CASSFRMAVSYEQYF

j_call: TRBJ1-1
v_call: TRBV7-2
cdr3_aa: CASSLAPAGSETEAFF

j_call: TRBJ2-5
v_call: TRBV5-1
cdr3_aa: CASSGGTGSVETQYF

j_call: TRBJ1-1
v_call: TRBV3-1
cdr3_aa: CASSQTIGTGQAFF

j_call: TRBJ1-4
v_call: TRBV21-1
cdr3_aa: CASSKPIYQAGDEKLFF

j_call: TRBJ1-1
v_call: TRBV29-1
cdr3_aa: CSVEPRDRNTEAFF

j_call: TRBJ1-2
v_call: TRBV24-1
cdr3_aa: CATSDPGHNGYTF

j_call: TRBJ2-3
v_call: TRBV7-2
cdr3_aa: CASSNSGGTDTQYF

j_call: TRBJ2-5
v_call: TRBV20-1
cdr3_aa: CSAHGLAWLGNQETQYF

j_call: TRBJ2-7
v_call: TRBV24-1
cdr3_aa: CATSDWGQTGSYEQYF

j_call: TRBJ2-7
v_call: TRBV25-1
cdr3_aa: CASSGSSRPEQYF

j_call: TRBJ1-5
v_call: TRBV6-5
cdr3_aa: CASSYTVSNQPQHF

j_call: TRBJ2-7
v_call: TRBV25-1
cdr3_aa: CASRTQNYEQYF

j_call: TRBJ1-3
v_call: TRBV29-1
cdr3_aa: CSVGQASGNTIYF

j_call: TRBJ1-1
v_call: TRBV3-1
cdr3_aa: CASSGYGGPDTEAFF

j_call: TRBJ2-3
v_call: TRBV7-8
cdr3_aa: CASGPRAGTSTDTQYF

j_call: TRBJ2-2
v_call: TRBV5-1
cdr3_aa: CASSQRTGVDTGELFF

j_call: TRBJ2-1
v_call: TRBV6-2/TRBV6-3
cdr3_aa: CASSYYGTSNEQFF

j_call: TRBJ2-7
v_call: TRBV29-1
cdr3_aa: CSVETGSYEQYF

j_call: TRBJ2-4
v_call: TRBV6-1
cdr3_aa: CASSTRVPVAKNIQYF

j_call: TRBJ1-1
v_call: TRBV6-5
cdr3_aa: CASRPGQRNTEAFF

j_call: TRBJ2-1
v_call: TRBV3-1
cdr3_aa: CASSRSSYNEQFF

j_call: TRBJ2-2
v_call: TRBV6-4
cdr3_aa: CASRRDRVFSNTGELFF

j_call: TRBJ2-2
v_call: TRBV5-6
cdr3_aa: CASARGLGNTNTGELFF

j_call: TRBJ2-7
v_call: TRBV7-2
cdr3_aa: CASSLAPQGREQYF

j_call: TRBJ1-6
v_call: TRBV20-1
cdr3_aa: CSARNGHNSPLHF

j_call: TRBJ1-2
v_call: TRBV6-1
cdr3_aa: CASSRSGTGYGYTF

j_call: TRBJ2-1
v_call: TRBV29-1
cdr3_aa: CSVEVAGALFF

j_call: TRBJ2-5
v_call: TRBV30
cdr3_aa: CAWSVGSSGAETQYF